This note documents a single T cell receptor (beta chain) sequence. There is no known antigen for this receptor. Base qualities are missing; no much larger clone stands one base away. TCRbeta CDR3 regions were amplified from genomic DNA by means of the immunoSEQ Assay, a bias-controlled multiplex PCR. Processing in the source paper ran as follows. The number of nucleated cells in each sample was estimated from the amplification of reference gene primers within the assay. Sequence reads were collapsed and filtered to measure the absolute abundance of every unique TCRbeta CDR3 rearrangement. For each sample, productive Simpson clonality was calculated as the square root of Simpson's diversity index over productive rearrangements. Drawn from immuneACCESS, this table holds only the in-frame rearrangements with V and J called that TCRdb kept. Clones are partly lost; checked studies trace under half to an unresolved V gene and leave the rest unexplained. That table furnishes V, J and clone size, whereas the DNA furnished D and trimming. The sample has about 33,000 clones on record, approximately 90% of them singletons. The top ten clones comprise roughly a quarter of the sample.

Collaborating institutions collected whole blood in K2EDTA tubes following their own protocols. For TCRbeta analysis, collaborators shipped samples in one of three forms: frozen whole blood, isolated PBMCs, or DNA extracted from either of those sample types. This sample was taken from a study of blood T cell repertoires in COVID-19 (dated by TCRdb to 2020 to 2022). The study in broad terms: Samples from collaborators originated in the United States, Italy and Spain and spanned both the acute and convalescent phases of COVID-19. The prospective study material was composed of cDNA or gDNA derived from T cells, B-cell-depleted T cells, or PBMCs. Subjects who had been exposed to COVID-19, were actively infected with it, or had recovered from it provided the deeply sampled blood TCRbeta repertoires that made up the dataset. The repertoires were released in a freely available public database meant as a resource for research on the immune response to SARS-CoV-2. Samples came from the ongoing ImmuneRACE study (first 160 participants) plus 1,254 subjects from 6 global collaborators. A de-identified subject ID, COVID-19 status, age in years and sex were almost always included in the sample metadata. HLA class I and class II types, where available, came from metadata supplied by the sample provider rather than from assay-based typing. Study-wide conclusions, independent of this receptor: Clinical and demographic metadata were provided uncurated, with the amount varying by source and participant.

Sequences were obtained from peripheral blood. The receptor was isolated from a woman older than 75 with active or convalescent COVID-19.

The nucleotides read TGCGCCAGCAGCTTGGCGACAGGTATACTTAATGAAAAACTGTTTTTT. Its coded protein is CASSLATGILNEKLFF. The rearrangement combines TRBV5-1 with TRBJ1-4; the D region possibly corresponds to TRBD1 (6 bases align). Its CDR3 holds 16 amino acids, cysteine through phenylalanine. The read is trimmed to its CDR3 DNA, 48 bases read in frame from base 1. V sheds 0 bases and J sheds 4 bases, leaving 13 bases between their ends. Via the germline V gene, CDR1 is SGHRS and CDR2 YFSETQ.